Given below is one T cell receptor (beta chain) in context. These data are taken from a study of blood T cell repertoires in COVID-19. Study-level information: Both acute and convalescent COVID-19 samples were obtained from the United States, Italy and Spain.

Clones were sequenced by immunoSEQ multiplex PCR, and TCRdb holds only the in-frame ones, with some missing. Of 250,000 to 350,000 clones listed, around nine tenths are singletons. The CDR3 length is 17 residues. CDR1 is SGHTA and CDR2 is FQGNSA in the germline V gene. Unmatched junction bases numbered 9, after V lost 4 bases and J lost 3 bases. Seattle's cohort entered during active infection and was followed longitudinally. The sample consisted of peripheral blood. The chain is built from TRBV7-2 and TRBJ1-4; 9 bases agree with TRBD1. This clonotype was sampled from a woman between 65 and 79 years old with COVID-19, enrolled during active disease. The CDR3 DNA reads TGTGCCAGCAGCTCCACAGGGGGCGGTACCCCTAATGAAAAACTGTTTTTT. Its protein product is CASSSTGGGTPNEKLFF.